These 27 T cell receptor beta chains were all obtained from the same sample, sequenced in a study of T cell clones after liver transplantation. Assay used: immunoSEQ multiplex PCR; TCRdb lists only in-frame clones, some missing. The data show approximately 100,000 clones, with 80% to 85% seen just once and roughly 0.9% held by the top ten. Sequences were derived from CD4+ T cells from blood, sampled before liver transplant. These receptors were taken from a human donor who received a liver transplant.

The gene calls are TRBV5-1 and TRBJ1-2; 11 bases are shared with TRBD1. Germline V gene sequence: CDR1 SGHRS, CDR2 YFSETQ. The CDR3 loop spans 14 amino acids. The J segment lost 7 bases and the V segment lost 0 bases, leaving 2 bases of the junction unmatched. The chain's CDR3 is CASSLAGTGGGYTF. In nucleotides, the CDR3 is TGCGCCAGCAGCTTGGCCGGGACAGGGGGTGGCTACACCTTC.

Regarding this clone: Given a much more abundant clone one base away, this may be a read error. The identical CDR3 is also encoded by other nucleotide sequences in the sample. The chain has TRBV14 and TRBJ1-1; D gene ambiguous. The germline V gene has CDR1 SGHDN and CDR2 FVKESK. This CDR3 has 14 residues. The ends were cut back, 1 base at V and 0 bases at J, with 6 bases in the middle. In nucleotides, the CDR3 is TGTGCCAGCAGCCAAGCGGGGATGAACACTGAAGCTTTCTTT. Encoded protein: CASSQAGMNTEAFF.

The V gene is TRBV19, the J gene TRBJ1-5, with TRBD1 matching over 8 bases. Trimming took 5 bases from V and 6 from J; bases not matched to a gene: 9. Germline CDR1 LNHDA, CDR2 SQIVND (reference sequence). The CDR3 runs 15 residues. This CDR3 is CASSPQGVSVQPQHF. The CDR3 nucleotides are TGTGCCAGTAGTCCACAGGGGGTTTCGGTTCAGCCCCAGCATTTT. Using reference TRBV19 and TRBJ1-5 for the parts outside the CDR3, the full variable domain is DGGITQSPKYLFRKEGQNVTLSCEQNLNHDAMYWYRQDPGQGLRLIYYSQIVNDFQKGDIAEGYSVSREKKESFPLTVTSAQKNPTAFYLCASSPQGVSVQPQHFGDGTRLSIL.

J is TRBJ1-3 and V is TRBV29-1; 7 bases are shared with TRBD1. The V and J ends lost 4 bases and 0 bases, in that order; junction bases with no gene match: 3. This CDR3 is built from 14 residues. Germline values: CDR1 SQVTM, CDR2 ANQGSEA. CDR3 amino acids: CSVGDSSSGNTIYF. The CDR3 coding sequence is TGCAGCGTTGGGGACAGCAGCTCTGGAAACACCATATATTTT.

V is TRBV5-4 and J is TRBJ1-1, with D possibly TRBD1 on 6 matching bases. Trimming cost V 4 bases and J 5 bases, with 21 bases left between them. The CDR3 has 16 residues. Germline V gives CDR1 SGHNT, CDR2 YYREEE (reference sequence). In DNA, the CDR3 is TGTGCCAGCAGCGGGGCGTCCAGGGGAAGGGAGACTGAAGCTTTCTTT. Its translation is CASSGASRGRETEAFF.

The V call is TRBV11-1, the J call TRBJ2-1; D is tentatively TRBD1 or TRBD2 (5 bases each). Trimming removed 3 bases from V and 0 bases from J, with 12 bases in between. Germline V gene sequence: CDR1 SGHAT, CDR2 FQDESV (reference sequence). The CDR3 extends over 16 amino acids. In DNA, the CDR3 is TGTGCCAGCAGCTTGTCGGCAGGGAGCTCCTACAATGAGCAGTTCTTC. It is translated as CASSLSAGSSYNEQFF.

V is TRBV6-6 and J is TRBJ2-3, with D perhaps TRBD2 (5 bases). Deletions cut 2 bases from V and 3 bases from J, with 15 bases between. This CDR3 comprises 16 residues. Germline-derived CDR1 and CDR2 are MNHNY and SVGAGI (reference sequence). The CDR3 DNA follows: TGTGCCAGCAGTTACAAGCAGGTCACGGGGACAGATACGCAGTATTTT. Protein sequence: CASSYKQVTGTDTQYF.

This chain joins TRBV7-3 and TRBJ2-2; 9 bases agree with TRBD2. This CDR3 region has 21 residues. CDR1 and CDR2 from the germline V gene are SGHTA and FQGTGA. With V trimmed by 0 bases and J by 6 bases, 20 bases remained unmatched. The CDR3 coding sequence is TGTGCCAGCAGCTTAACGTGGGAACAGGGGCCCTCGGGACTAGCCCCCGGGGAGCTGTTTTTT. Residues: CASSLTWEQGPSGLAPGELFF.

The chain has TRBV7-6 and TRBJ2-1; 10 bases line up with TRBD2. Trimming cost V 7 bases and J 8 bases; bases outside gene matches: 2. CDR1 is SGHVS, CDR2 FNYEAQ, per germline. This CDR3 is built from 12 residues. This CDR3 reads CASTSGSDEQFF. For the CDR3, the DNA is TGTGCCAGCACTAGCGGGAGTGATGAGCAGTTCTTC.

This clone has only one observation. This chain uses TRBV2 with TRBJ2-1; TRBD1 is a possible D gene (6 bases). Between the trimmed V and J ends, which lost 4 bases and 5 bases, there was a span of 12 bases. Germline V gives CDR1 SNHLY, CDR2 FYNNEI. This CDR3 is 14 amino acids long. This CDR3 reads CASSVLQGHNEQFF. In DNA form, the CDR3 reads TGTGCCAGCAGTGTGCTCCAGGGGCACAATGAGCAGTTCTTC.

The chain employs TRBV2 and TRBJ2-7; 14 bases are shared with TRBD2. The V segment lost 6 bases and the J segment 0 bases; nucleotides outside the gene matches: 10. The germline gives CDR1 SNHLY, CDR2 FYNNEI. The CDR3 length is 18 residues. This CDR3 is CASREPGLAGVGSYEQYF. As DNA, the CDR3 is TGTGCCAGCAGGGAGCCGGGACTAGCGGGAGTAGGCTCCTACGAGCAGTACTTC.

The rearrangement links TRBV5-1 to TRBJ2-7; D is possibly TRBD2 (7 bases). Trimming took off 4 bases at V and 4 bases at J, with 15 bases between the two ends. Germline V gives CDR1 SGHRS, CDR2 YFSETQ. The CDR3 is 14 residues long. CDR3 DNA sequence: TGCGCCAGCAGCCGGGGGGACACTGGGTACGAGCAGTACTTC. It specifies CASSRGDTGYEQYF.

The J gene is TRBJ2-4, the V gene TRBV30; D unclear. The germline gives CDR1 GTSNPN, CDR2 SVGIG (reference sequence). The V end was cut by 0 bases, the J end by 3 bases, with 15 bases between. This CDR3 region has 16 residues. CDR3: CAWSVSAAVIKNIQYF. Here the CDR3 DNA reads TGTGCCTGGAGTGTTTCGGCAGCCGTAATCAAAAACATTCAGTACTTC.

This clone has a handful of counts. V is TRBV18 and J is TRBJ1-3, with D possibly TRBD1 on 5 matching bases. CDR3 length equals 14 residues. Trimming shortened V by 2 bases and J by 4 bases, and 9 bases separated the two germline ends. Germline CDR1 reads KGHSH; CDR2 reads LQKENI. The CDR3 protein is CASSPNAGGNTIYF. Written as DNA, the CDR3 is TGTGCCAGCTCACCAAACGCAGGGGGAAACACCATATATTTT.

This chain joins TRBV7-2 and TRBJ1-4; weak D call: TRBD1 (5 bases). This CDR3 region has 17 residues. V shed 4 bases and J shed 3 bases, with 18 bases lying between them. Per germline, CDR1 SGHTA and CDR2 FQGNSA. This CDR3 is CASSWRGAPRANEKLFF. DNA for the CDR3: TGTGCCAGCAGCTGGAGAGGGGCGCCCCGGGCTAATGAAAAACTGTTTTTT.

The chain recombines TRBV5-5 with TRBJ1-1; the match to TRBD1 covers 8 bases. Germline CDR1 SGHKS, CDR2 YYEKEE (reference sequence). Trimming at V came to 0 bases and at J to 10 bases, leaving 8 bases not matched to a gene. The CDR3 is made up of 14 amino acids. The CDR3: CASSLAGGLLVAFF. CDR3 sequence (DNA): TGTGCCAGCAGCTTGGCAGGGGGCTTATTGGTAGCTTTCTTT.

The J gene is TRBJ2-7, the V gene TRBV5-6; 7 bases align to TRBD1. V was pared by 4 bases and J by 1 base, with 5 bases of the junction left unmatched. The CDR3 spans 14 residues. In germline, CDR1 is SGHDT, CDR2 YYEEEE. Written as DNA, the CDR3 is TGTGCCAGCAGCCGACAGGGAATTTCCTACGAGCAGTACTTC. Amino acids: CASSRQGISYEQYF.

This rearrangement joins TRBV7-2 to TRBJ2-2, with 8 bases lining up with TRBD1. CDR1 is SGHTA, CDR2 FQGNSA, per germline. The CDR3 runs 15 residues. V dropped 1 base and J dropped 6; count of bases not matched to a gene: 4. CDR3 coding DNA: TGTGCCAGCAGCTTAGGCAGGGGGCAGTCCGGGGAGCTGTTTTTT. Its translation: CASSLGRGQSGELFF.

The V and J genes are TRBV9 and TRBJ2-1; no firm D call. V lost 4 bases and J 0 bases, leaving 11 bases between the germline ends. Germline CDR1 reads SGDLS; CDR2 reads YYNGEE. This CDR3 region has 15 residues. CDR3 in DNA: TGTGCCAGCAGCCAATTACTTTACTCCTACAATGAGCAGTTCTTC. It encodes CASSQLLYSYNEQFF. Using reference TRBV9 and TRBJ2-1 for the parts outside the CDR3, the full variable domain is DSGVTQTPKHLITATGQRVTLRCSPRSGDLSVYWYQQSLDQGLQFLIQYYNGEERAKGNILERFSAQQFPDLHSELNLSSLELGDSALYFCASSQLLYSYNEQFFGPGTRLTVL.

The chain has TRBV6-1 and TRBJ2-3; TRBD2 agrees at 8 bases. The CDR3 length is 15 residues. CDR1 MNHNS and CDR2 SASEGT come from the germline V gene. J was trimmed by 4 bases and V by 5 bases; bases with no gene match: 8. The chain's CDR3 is CASSTSVAGSDTQYF. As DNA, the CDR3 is TGTGCCAGCAGTACATCTGTAGCGGGGTCAGATACGCAGTATTTT.

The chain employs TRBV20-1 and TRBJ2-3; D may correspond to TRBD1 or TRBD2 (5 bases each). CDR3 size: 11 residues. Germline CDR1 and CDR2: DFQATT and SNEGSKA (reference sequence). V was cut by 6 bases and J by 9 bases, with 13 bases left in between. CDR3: CSAGAQITQYF. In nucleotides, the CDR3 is TGCAGTGCCGGGGCCCAGATAACGCAGTATTTT.

DNA for the CDR3: TGTGCCAGCAGCTCGGGACGGATGAGAGGCTATGGCTACACCTTC. It specifies CASSSGRMRGYGYTF. The chain joins TRBV7-9 to TRBJ1-2; D is possibly TRBD1 (5 bases). This CDR3 has 15 residues. V lost 4 bases and J lost 4, with 16 bases in between. Germline values: CDR1 SEHNR, CDR2 FQNEAQ (reference sequence).

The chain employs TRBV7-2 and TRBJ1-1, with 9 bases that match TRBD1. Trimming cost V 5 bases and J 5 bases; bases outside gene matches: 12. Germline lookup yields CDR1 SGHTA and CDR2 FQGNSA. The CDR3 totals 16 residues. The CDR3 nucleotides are TGTGCCAGCAGCCGGATGGCAGGGACAGGGAAAACTGAAGCTTTCTTT. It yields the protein CASSRMAGTGKTEAFF.

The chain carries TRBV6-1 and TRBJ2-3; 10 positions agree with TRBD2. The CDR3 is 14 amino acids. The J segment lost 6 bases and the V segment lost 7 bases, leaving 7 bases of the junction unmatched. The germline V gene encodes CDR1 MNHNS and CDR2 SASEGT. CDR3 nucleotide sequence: TGTGCCAGCAACCGCCTAGCGGGAGAGGATACGCAGTATTTT. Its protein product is CASNRLAGEDTQYF.

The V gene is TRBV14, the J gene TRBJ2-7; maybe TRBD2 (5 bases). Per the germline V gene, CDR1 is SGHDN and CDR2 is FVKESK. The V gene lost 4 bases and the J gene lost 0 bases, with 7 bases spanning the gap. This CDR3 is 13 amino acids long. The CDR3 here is CASSLRDSYEQYF. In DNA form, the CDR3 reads TGTGCCAGCAGCCTCCGGGACTCCTACGAGCAGTACTTC.

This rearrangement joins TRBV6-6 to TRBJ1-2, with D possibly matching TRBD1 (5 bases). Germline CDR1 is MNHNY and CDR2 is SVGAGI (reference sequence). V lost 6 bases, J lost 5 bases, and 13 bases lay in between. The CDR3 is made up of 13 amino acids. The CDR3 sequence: CASSPGTEYGYTF. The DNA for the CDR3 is TGTGCCAGCAGCCCCGGGACGGAGTATGGCTACACCTTC.

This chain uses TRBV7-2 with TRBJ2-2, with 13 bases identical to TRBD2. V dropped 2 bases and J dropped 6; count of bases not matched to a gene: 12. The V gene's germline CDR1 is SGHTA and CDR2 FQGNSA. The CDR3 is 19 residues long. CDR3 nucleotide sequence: TGTGCCAGCAGCTTACCGAAGACTAGCGGGGGGCCCTTTTCCGGGGAGCTGTTTTTT. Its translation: CASSLPKTSGGPFSGELFF. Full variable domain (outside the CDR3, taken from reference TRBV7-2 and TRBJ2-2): GAGVSQSPSNKVTEKGKDVELRCDPISGHTALYWYRQSLGQGLEFLIYFQGNSAPDKSGLPSDRFSAERTGGSVSTLTIQRTQQEDSAVYLCASSLPKTSGGPFSGELFFGEGSRLTVL.